This entry is about one T cell receptor (beta chain). Antigen unknown. These data come from a study of cytomegalovirus exposure and HLA in healthy donors. Background on the study: Out of roughly 170 million T cells, an earlier analysis found some 120 million unique TCR beta sequences in total. Unique TCRs numbering roughly 85 million, obtained from HLA-typed donors, made up an early data release. Notes on the study in general: In a later analysis, TCR beta V- and J-gene trimming showed a link to a missense DCLRE1C variant. The authors later found most CMV-associated TCR beta chains appeared HLA-restricted.

PCR used 60 Vbeta primers and 13 Jbeta primers. The assay was immunoSEQ multiplex PCR, and TCRdb's table has in-frame clones only and misses some. The profile covers roughly 140,000 clones, with 64% appearing a single time and around 2.9% taken by the ten largest. The sample comprised PBMCs. This TCR was sampled from a woman in her twenties or thirties in good health and CMV-seropositive.

CDR3 protein: CASSLAQDLYF. CDR3 DNA sequence: TGCGCCAGCAGCTTGGCACAGGATTTGTATTTT. The chain has TRBV5-1 and TRBJ2-3; weak D call: TRBD1 (5 bases). The CDR3 extends over 11 amino acids. V lost 0 bases, J lost 14 bases, and 10 bases lay in between. The germline V gene has CDR1 SGHRS and CDR2 YFSETQ.